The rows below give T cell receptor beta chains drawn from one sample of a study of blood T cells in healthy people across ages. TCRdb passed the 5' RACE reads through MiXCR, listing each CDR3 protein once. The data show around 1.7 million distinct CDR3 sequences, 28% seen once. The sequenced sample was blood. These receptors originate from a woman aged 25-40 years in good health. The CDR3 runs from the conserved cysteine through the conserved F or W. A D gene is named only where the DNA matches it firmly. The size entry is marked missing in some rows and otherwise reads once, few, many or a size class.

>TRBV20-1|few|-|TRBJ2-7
TGCAGTGCTCTTAGCTCCTACGAGCAGTACTTC
CSALSSYEQYF
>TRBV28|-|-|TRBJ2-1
TGTGCCAGCAGTTTAACCGACAGTCGCAATGAGCAGTTCTTC
CASSLTDSRNEQFF
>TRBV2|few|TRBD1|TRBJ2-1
TGTGCCAGCAGTTTGACAGGGGGAGAGGAGCAGTTCTTC
CASSLTGGEEQFF
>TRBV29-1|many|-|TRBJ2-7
TGCAGCGTTACCACAGGGAGAGTCTACGAGCAGTACTTC
CSVTTGRVYEQYF
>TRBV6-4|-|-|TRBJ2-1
TGTGCCAGCAGTGACTCACCCCTTTGGGTGGGGGTATACAATGAGCAGTTCTTC
CASSDSPLWVGVYNEQFF
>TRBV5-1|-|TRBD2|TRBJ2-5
TGCGCCAGCAGCTTGGCGGGTAGCGGGGGCCAGGGAGAGACCCAGTACTTC
CASSLAGSGGQGETQYF
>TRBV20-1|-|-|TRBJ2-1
TGCAGTGCTAGAGGGTGGCGGGGTTACAATGAGCAGTTCTTC
CSARGWRGYNEQFF
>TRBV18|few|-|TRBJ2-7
TGTGCCAGCTCCCGCGGACCCCCCGACGAGCAGTACTTC
CASSRGPPDEQYF
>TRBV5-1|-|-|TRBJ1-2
TGCGCCAGCAGCTCGACAATTACGACTAACTATGGCTACACCTTC
CASSSTITTNYGYTF
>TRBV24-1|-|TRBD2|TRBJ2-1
TGTGCCACCAGTGAATCCGGGACTAGCTCCTACAATGAGCAGTTCTTC
CATSESGTSSYNEQFF
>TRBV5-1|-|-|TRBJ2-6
TGCGCCAGCACCCCTTCGGGCTCTGGGGCCAACGTCCGGACTTTC
CASTPSGSGANVRTF
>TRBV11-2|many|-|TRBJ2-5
TGTGCCAGCAGCGGCTCGGTTCAAGAGACCCAGTACTTC
CASSGSVQETQYF
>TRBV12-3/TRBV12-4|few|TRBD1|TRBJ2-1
TGTGCCAGCAGTTCCCGGACAGGGGTTCGCTACAATGAGCAGTTCTTC
CASSSRTGVRYNEQFF
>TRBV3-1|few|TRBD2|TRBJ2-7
TGTGCCAGCAGCCAAGATCGAGGACTAGTGTTCTACGAGCAGTACTTC
CASSQDRGLVFYEQYF
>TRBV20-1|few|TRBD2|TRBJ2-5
TGCAGTGCTAGCCGGCGGGGGGGGCCGTGGACCCAGTACTTC
CSASRRGGPWTQYF
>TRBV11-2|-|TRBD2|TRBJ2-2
TGTGCCAGCAGCTTAGCGACTAGCGGAGTCACCGGGGAGCTGTTTTTT
CASSLATSGVTGELFF
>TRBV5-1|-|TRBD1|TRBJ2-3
TGCGCCAGCAGCTCCTTGACAGGGATCCGGGCTACGCAGTATTTT
CASSSLTGIRATQYF